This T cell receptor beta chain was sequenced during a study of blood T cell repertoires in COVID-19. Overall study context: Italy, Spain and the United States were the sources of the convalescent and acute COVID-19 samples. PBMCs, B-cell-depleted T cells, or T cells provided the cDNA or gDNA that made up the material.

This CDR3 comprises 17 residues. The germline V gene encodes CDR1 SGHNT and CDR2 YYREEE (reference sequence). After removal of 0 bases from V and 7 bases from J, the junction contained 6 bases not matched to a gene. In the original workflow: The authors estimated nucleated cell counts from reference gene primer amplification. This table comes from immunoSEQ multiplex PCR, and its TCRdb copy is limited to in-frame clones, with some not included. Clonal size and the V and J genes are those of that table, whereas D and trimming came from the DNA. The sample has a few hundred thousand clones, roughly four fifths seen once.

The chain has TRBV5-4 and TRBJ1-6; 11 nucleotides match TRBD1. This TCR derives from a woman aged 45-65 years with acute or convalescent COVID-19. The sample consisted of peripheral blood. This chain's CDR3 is CASSLGGQGAENSPLHF. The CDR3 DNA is TGTGCCAGCAGCTTGGGCGGACAGGGGGCAGAAAATTCACCCCTCCACTTT.